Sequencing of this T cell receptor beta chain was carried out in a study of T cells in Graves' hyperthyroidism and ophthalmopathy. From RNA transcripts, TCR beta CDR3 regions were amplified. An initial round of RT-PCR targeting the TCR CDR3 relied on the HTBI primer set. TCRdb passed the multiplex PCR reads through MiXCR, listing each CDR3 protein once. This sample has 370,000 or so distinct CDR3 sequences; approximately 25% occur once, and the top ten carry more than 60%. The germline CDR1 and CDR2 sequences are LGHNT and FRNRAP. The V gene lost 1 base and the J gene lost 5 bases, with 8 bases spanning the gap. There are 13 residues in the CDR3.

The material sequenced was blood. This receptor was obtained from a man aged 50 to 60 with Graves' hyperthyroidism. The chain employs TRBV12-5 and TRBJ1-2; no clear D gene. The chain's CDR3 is CASGLEEGYGYTF. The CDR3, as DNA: TGTGCTAGTGGTTTGGAGGAGGGATATGGCTACACCTTC.